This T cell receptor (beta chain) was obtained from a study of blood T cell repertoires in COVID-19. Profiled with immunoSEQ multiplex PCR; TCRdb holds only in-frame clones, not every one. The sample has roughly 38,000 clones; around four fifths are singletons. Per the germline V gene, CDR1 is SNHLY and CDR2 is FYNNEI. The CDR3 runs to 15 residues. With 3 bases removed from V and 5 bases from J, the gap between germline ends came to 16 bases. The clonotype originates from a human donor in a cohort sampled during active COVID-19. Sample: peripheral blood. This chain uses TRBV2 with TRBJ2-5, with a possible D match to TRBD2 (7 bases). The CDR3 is CASSDGGGAGETQYF. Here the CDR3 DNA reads TGTGCCAGCAGTGATGGAGGGGGGGCAGGGGAGACCCAGTACTTC.